The T cell receptor beta chain described here comes from a study of T-cell reconstitution after alpha-beta-depleted transplantation in children. The authors prepared the TCRbeta library with unique molecular identifiers. TCRdb passed the PCR reads through MiXCR, listing each CDR3 protein once. The sample carries roughly 350,000 distinct CDR3 sequences, 16% recorded once. In this sample, this clonotype turned up many times. One end of the junction is discordant with germline, which a read error may explain. This CDR3 spans 17 amino acids. The V gene's germline CDR1 is MDHEN and CDR2 SYDVKM. The chain carries TRBV28 and TRBJ1-6; no clear D gene. The clonotype originates from a male patient aged 2-15 years who had a stem cell transplant for acute lymphoblastic leukemia, so the T cells may come from the graft donor. This specimen consisted of PBMCs, mostly from graft donor cells, obtained 360 days after TCRalphabeta/CD19-depleted stem cell transplant. CDR3: CASLPEGARAINSALHF. The CDR3 DNA follows: TGTGCCAGCCTCCCCGAGGGAGCCCGGGCGATAAATTCAGCCCTCCACTTT.